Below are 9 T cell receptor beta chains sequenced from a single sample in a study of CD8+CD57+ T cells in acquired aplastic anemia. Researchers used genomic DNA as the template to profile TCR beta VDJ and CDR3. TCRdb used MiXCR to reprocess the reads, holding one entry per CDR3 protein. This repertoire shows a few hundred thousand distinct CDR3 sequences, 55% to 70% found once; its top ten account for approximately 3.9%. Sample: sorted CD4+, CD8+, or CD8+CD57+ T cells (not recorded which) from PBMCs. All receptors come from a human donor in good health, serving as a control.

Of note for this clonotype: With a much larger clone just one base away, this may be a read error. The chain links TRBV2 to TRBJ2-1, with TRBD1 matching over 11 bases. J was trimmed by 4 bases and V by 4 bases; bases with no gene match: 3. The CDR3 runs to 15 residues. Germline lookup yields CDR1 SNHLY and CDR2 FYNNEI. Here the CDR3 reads CASSVDRGRYNEQFF. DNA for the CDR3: TGTGCCAGCAGTGTGGACAGGGGGCGATACAATGAGCAGTTCTTC.

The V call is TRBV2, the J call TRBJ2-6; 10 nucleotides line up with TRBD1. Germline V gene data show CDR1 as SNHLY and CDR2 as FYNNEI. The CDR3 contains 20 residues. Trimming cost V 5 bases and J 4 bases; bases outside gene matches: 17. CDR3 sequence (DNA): TGTGCCAGCAGTCTGCTTCCGGGACAGGGGAAGGTCTCCGGGGCCAACGTCCTGACTTTC. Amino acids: CASSLLPGQGKVSGANVLTF.

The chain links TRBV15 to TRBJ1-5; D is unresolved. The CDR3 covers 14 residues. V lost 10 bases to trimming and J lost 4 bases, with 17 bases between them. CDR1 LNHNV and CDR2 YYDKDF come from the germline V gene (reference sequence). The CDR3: CASGEGKANQPQHF. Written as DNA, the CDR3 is TGTGCCAGCGGCGAAGGGAAGGCGAATCAGCCCCAGCATTTT.

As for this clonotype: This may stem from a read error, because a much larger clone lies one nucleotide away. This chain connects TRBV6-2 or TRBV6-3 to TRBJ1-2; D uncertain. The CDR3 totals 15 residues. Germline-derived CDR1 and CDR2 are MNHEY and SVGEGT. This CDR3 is CASSYSNQARYGCTF. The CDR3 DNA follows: TGTGCCAGCAGTTACTCGAATCAGGCGCGCTATGGCTGCACCTTC.

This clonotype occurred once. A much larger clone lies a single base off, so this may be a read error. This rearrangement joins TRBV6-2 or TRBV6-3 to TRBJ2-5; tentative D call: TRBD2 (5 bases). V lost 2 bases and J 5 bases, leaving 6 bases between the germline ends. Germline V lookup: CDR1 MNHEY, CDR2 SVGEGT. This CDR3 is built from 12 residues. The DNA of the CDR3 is TGTGCCAGCAGTTACAAGCGGGAGACCCAGTACTTC. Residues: CASSYKRETQYF.

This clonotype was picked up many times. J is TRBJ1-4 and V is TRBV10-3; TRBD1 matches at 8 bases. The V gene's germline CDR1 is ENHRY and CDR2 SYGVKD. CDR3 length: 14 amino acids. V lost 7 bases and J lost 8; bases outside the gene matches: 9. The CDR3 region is CAINKTGAPEKLFF. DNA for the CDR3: TGTGCCATCAATAAGACAGGGGCCCCGGAAAAACTGTTTTTT.

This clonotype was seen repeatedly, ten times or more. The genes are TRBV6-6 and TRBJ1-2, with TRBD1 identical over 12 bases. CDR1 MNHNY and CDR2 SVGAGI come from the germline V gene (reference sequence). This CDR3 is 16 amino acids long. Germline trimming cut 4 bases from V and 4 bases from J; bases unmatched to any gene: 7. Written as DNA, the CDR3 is TGTGCCAGCAGTTCCTCCGGGACAGGGGGCGGCTATGGCTACACCTTC. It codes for CASSSSGTGGGYGYTF.

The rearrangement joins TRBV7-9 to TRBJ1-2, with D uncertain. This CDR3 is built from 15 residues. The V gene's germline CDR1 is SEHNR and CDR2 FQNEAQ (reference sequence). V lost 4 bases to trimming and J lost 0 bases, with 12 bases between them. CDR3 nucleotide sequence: TGTGCCAGCAGCTCCGGAACTTCCGCTAACTATGGCTACACCTTC. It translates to CASSSGTSANYGYTF.

The CDR3 region is CASSQSRGARYGYHF. As DNA, the CDR3 is TGTGCCAGCAGCCAGTCCCGGGGGGCCAGGTATGGCTACCACTTT. The chain is built from TRBV7-2 and TRBJ1-6; D is possibly TRBD1 (6 bases). Deletions cut 5 bases from V and 18 bases from J, with 26 bases between. Germline V gene lookup returns CDR1 SGHTA and CDR2 FQGNSA. This CDR3 has 15 amino acids.